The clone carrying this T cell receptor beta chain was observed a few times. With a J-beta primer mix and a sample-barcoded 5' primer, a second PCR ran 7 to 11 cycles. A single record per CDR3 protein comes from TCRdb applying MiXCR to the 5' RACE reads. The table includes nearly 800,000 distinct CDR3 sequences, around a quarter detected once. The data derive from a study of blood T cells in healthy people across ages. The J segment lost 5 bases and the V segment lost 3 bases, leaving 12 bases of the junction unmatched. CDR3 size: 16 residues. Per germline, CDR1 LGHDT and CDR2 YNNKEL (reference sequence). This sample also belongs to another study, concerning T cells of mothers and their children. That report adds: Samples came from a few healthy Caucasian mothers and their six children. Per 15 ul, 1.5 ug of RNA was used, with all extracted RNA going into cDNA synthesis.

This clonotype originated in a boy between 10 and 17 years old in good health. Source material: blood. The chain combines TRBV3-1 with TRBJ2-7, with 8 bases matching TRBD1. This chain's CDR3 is CASSHAYQGALDEQYF. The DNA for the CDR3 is TGTGCCAGCAGCCACGCCTATCAGGGGGCTCTGGACGAGCAGTACTTC.